The 29 T cell receptor beta chains listed next were all sequenced from one sample in a study of shared clonotypes between healthy human individuals. TCRdb's copy holds only in-frame clones and misses some; the assay was immunoSEQ multiplex PCR. The sample includes over a million clones, around 78% of them seen just once. The sequencing input was memory CD4+ T cells from PBMCs. Subset here: CD45RA-negative fraction. The receptor set was obtained from a man between 18 and 35 years old in good health. Some clones in this sample may be carry-over from other donors' samples.

About this clone itself: This specimen includes other DNA sequences encoding the same CDR3. The V and J genes are TRBV27 and TRBJ1-5; no firm D call. The CDR3 is made up of 13 amino acids. The germline gives CDR1 MNHEY, CDR2 SMNVEV (reference sequence). V lost 5 bases and J 4 bases, leaving 9 bases between the germline ends. The CDR3 DNA reads as TGTGCCAGCAGTCTAACCAGGAATCAGCCCCAGCATTTT. Amino acid sequence: CASSLTRNQPQHF.

In this sample, this clone turned up a few times. V gene TRBV7-2 combines with J gene TRBJ2-2, with D possibly being TRBD2 (6 bases). Germline V CDR1 and CDR2: SGHTA, FQGNSA. Trimming took 4 bases from V and 0 from J, leaving 15 bases between them. The CDR3 extends over 17 amino acids. The CDR3 loop reads CASSSPGGGANTGELFF. CDR3 DNA: TGTGCCAGCAGCTCCCCTGGTGGAGGGGCGAACACCGGGGAGCTGTTTTTT.

A remark on this clone: Mismatch with germline at one junction end may stem from a read error. V is TRBV5-6 and J is TRBJ1-1, with 10 bases aligning to TRBD1. This CDR3 is 15 amino acids long. Germline CDR1 SGHDT, CDR2 YYEEEE. The CDR3 DNA reads as TGTGCCAGCAGAACTCCGGGACAGGGGAACGCTGAAGCTTTCTTT. Protein: CASRTPGQGNAEAFF.

This clone showed up just once. This sequence joins TRBV28 and TRBJ2-1; D might be TRBD1 (6 bases). Germline lookup yields CDR1 MDHEN and CDR2 SYDVKM. V gave up 4 bases and J gave up 5 bases, with 12 bases separating them. This CDR3 region has 14 residues. This chain's CDR3 is CASSYRAADNEQFF. The CDR3 nucleotides read TGTGCCAGCAGTTACAGGGCCGCCGACAATGAGCAGTTCTTC.

The chain couples TRBV28 to TRBJ2-7; 11 nucleotides agree with TRBD2. Germline-derived CDR1 and CDR2 are MDHEN and SYDVKM. V shed 4 bases and J 4 bases; nucleotides not matched to a gene: 6. The CDR3 is 15 residues long. The CDR3 region is CASSSTSGARYEQYF. CDR3 DNA: TGTGCCAGCAGTTCGACTAGCGGGGCTCGTTACGAGCAGTACTTC.

This chain connects TRBV6-1 to TRBJ1-3; possible D gene TRBD1, 5 bases. Germline-derived CDR1 and CDR2 are MNHNS and SASEGT. The CDR3 is 18 residues long. Trimming pared 3 bases from V and 0 bases from J, leaving 18 bases between. CDR3 sequence (DNA): TGTGCCAGCAGTGACCCAACTCGAGGACACTACTCTGGAAACACCATATATTTT. It specifies CASSDPTRGHYSGNTIYF.

This rearrangement joins TRBV11-2 to TRBJ2-5; the D gene is possibly TRBD2 (7 bases). The CDR3 totals 16 residues. The germline V and J ends were trimmed by 7 bases and 2 bases, with 20 bases remaining between them. CDR1 is SGHAT, CDR2 FQNNGV, per germline. The CDR3 region is CASILNFGGQQETQYF. The CDR3 DNA follows: TGTGCCAGCATCCTTAATTTCGGGGGGCAGCAAGAGACCCAGTACTTC.

CDR3 protein: CAISELKAGGYNEQFF. DNA for the CDR3: TGTGCCATCAGTGAGCTAAAAGCGGGAGGTTACAATGAGCAGTTCTTC. The chain combines TRBV10-3 with TRBJ2-1, with 9 positions matching TRBD2. The CDR3 spans 16 residues. The V gene end was trimmed by 2 bases and the J gene end by 4 bases; junction bases not matched to a gene: 6. Germline V lookup: CDR1 ENHRY, CDR2 SYGVKD.

The gene calls are TRBV7-6 and TRBJ2-2; 9 bases match TRBD2. Germline assignment: CDR1 SGHVS and CDR2 FNYEAQ. V trimming: 5 bases; J trimming: 5 bases; junction bases outside the gene matches: 9. The CDR3 totals 16 residues. The chain's CDR3 is CASSRIAGVGTGELFF. The CDR3 DNA reads as TGTGCCAGCAGCCGTATAGCGGGAGTAGGGACCGGGGAGCTGTTTTTT.

The CDR3 sequence is CASSLVALGAGGYTF. CDR3 sequence (DNA): TGTGCCAGCAGCTTAGTTGCCCTGGGGGCGGGAGGCTACACCTTC. The chain carries TRBV7-3 and TRBJ1-2, with D possibly being TRBD1 (6 bases). CDR3 length equals 15 residues. CDR1 and CDR2 (germline): SGHTA, FQGTGA. The germline V and J ends were trimmed by 2 bases and 8 bases, with 18 bases remaining between them.

The chain has TRBV5-1 and TRBJ2-7; D is unresolved. V was cut by 4 bases and J by 5 bases, with 13 bases left in between. Germline V CDR1 and CDR2: SGHRS, YFSETQ. The CDR3 length is 13 residues. In nucleotides, the CDR3 is TGCGCCAGCAGCCACATCGCCCAGAACGAGCAGTACTTC. It encodes CASSHIAQNEQYF.

The sample holds many counts of this clone. The rearrangement uses TRBV29-1 and TRBJ2-3, with D hard to call. There are 14 residues in the CDR3. Germline CDR1 and CDR2: SQVTM and ANQGSEA. V lost 4 bases, J lost 3 bases, and 14 bases lay in between. CDR3 region: CSVGPARMTDTQYF. The CDR3 DNA follows: TGCAGCGTTGGGCCCGCCAGGATGACAGATACGCAGTATTTT.

V usage is TRBV5-6 and J usage is TRBJ1-4; perhaps TRBD1 as D (6 bases). Trimming removed 3 bases at V and 8 bases at J, with 14 bases between. The germline gives CDR1 SGHDT, CDR2 YYEEEE. The CDR3 covers 14 residues. The CDR3 DNA reads TGTGCCAGCAGCTCGGCAGGGGTAAACGAAAAACTGTTTTTT. This translates into CASSSAGVNEKLFF.

The chain joins TRBV28 to TRBJ1-4; D unresolved. The germline gives CDR1 MDHEN, CDR2 SYDVKM. The length of the CDR3 is 11 residues. With 8 bases removed from V and 5 bases from J, the gap between germline ends came to 6 bases. The CDR3 DNA is TGTGCCAGCCGAGAGAATGAAAAACTGTTTTTT. Protein: CASRENEKLFF.

The V gene is TRBV6-5, the J gene TRBJ1-2; 9 bases match TRBD1. J lost 7 bases, V lost 5 bases, and 8 bases had no gene match. This CDR3 region has 14 residues. CDR1 MNHEY and CDR2 SVGAGI come from the germline V gene. The CDR3 nucleotides are TGTGCCAGCAGTGACCCACAGGGGGCAGGTGGCTACACCTTC. It yields the protein CASSDPQGAGGYTF.

V usage is TRBV9 and J usage is TRBJ2-1, with 9 positions matching TRBD2. The CDR3 is made up of 16 amino acids. Germline loops: CDR1 SGDLS, CDR2 YYNGEE. The J segment lost 6 bases and the V segment lost 5 bases, leaving 12 bases of the junction unmatched. CDR3 sequence reads: CASSPPGLAFSNEQFF. CDR3 coding DNA: TGTGCCAGCAGTCCCCCGGGACTAGCTTTTTCCAATGAGCAGTTCTTC.

The genes are TRBV6-5 and TRBJ1-2, with D maybe TRBD1 (6 bases). The germline gives CDR1 MNHEY, CDR2 SVGAGI. The CDR3 is 16 residues long. Deletions cut 0 bases from V and 8 bases from J, with 19 bases between. The CDR3 region is CASSYSITGQEGGYTF. The CDR3 nucleotides read TGTGCCAGCAGTTACTCGATTACAGGGCAGGAGGGGGGCTACACCTTC.

The chain combines TRBV15 with TRBJ1-2, with a tentative D call TRBD1 (5 bases). The CDR3 contains 16 residues. CDR1 and CDR2 from the germline V gene are LNHNV and YYDKDF (reference sequence). Trimming took 0 bases from V and 7 from J, leaving 18 bases between them. DNA for the CDR3: TGTGCCACCAGCAGAGATAATTGGGGGAAGGAAGGTGGCTACACCTTC. The encoded protein is CATSRDNWGKEGGYTF. Supplemented by reference TRBV15 and TRBJ1-2, the full variable domain reads DAMVIQNPRYQVTQFGKPVTLSCSQTLNHNVMYWYQQKSSQAPKLLFHYYDKDFNNEADTPDNFQSRRPNTSFCFLDIRSPGLGDTAMYLCATSRDNWGKEGGYTFGSGTRLTVV.

The chain couples TRBV4-1 to TRBJ1-5; D ambiguous. The V gene lost 4 bases and the J gene lost 0 bases, with 4 bases spanning the gap. Germline values: CDR1 MGHRA, CDR2 YSYEKL. The CDR3 contains 13 residues. CDR3: CASSLDSNQPQHF. DNA for the CDR3: TGCGCCAGCAGCCTAGATAGCAATCAGCCCCAGCATTTT.

This clone appeared many times. The chain links TRBV9 to TRBJ2-1; 9 nucleotides line up with TRBD2. The CDR3 sequence is 17 residues long. The V and J ends lost 4 bases and 0 bases, in that order; junction bases with no gene match: 8. From germline, CDR1 is SGDLS and CDR2 YYNGEE. The CDR3 loop is CASSKPSGASSYNEQFF. The CDR3 DNA sequence: TGTGCCAGCAGCAAACCTAGCGGGGCGAGCTCCTACAATGAGCAGTTCTTC.

The rearrangement links TRBV6-1 to TRBJ2-4; D is ambiguous. The ends were cut back, 3 bases at V and 0 bases at J, with 9 bases in the middle. The CDR3 has 15 amino acids. CDR1 is MNHNS, CDR2 SASEGT, per germline. CDR3 nucleotides: TGTGCCAGCAGTGACCAGACACTAGCCAAAAACATTCAGTACTTC. It encodes CASSDQTLAKNIQYF.

The rearrangement joins TRBV10-3 to TRBJ2-3; D perhaps matches TRBD2 (6 bases). This CDR3 contains 15 residues. V was clipped by 4 bases and J by 0 bases, with 11 bases between them. Germline V lookup: CDR1 ENHRY, CDR2 SYGVKD. CDR3 DNA sequence: TGTGCCATCAGTGGGGTTGGGACTAGCACAGATACGCAGTATTTT. Residues: CAISGVGTSTDTQYF.

The V and J genes are TRBV11-2 and TRBJ1-2; D remains ambiguous. This CDR3 spans 12 amino acids. Germline CDR1 SGHAT, CDR2 FQNNGV. Trimming pared 5 bases from V and 5 bases from J, leaving 9 bases between. For the CDR3, the DNA is TGTGCCAGCAGCAGGGATTGGTATGGCTACACCTTC. Its protein is CASSRDWYGYTF.

This clone was detected only a few times. This sequence joins TRBV2 and TRBJ2-3, with D maybe TRBD2 (6 bases). The germline V gene encodes CDR1 SNHLY and CDR2 FYNNEI. This CDR3 has 16 residues. The V end was cut by 6 bases, the J end by 0 bases, with 16 bases between. This CDR3 reads CASRALWRGSTDTQYF. In DNA, the CDR3 is TGTGCCAGCAGGGCACTTTGGCGGGGTAGCACAGATACGCAGTATTTT.

The CDR3 region has the DNA TGTGCCAGCGGAGCCTCACACAGGGGAGCCGGGGAGCTGTTTTTT. This translates into CASGASHRGAGELFF. The chain uses TRBV2 and TRBJ2-2; TRBD1 aligns across 7 bases. The CDR3 length is 15 residues. With 8 bases clipped from V and 6 bases from J, the junction kept 12 bases outside the gene matches. The V gene's germline CDR1 is SNHLY and CDR2 FYNNEI.

The chain's CDR3 is CASSFRDSPGNEQFF. CDR3 in DNA: TGTGCCAGCAGTTTCCGGGATTCCCCTGGGAATGAGCAGTTCTTC. V usage is TRBV28 and J usage is TRBJ2-1, with D tentatively TRBD2 (5 bases). CDR1 MDHEN and CDR2 SYDVKM come from the germline V gene. CDR3 length equals 15 residues. V lost 3 bases to trimming and J lost 7 bases, with 16 bases between them.

The chain combines TRBV9 with TRBJ1-2, with D unresolved. The V end was cut by 0 bases, the J end by 2 bases, with 14 bases between. This CDR3 comprises 16 residues. CDR1 is SGDLS and CDR2 is YYNGEE in the germline V gene. The DNA of the CDR3 is TGTGCCAGCAGCGTAGGGGCCGGGTGGTCGAACTATGGCTACACCTTC. Encoded protein: CASSVGAGWSNYGYTF.

This clone showed up just a few times. The V and J genes are TRBV19 and TRBJ1-2, with 8 bases lining up with TRBD1. The germline V gene has CDR1 LNHDA and CDR2 SQIVND (reference sequence). The CDR3 spans 17 residues. The J segment lost 0 bases and the V segment lost 4 bases, leaving 10 bases of the junction unmatched. Here the CDR3 DNA reads TGTGCCAGTAGTAAGACAGGGGCCCACTTTTCTAACTATGGCTACACCTTC. It is translated as CASSKTGAHFSNYGYTF.

The genes are TRBV6-5 and TRBJ2-7; 7 nucleotides match TRBD1. From germline, CDR1 is MNHEY and CDR2 SVGAGI. The CDR3 runs to 15 residues. The J segment lost 2 bases and the V segment lost 2 bases, leaving 6 bases of the junction unmatched. The CDR3 loop is CASSYGPGGAYEQYF. CDR3 sequence (DNA): TGTGCCAGCAGTTACGGGCCAGGGGGAGCCTACGAGCAGTACTTC.